This record covers a single TCR beta chain. Per the study methods: Amplification of reference gene primers provided the estimated nucleated cell counts. The protocol was immunoSEQ multiplex PCR, while the TCRdb copy is restricted to in-frame clones and leaves out a portion. V and J calls and clone size follow that table, whereas D and trimming were derived from the DNA. The sample holds about 350,000 clones; about 90% are singletons and the top ten take approximately 3.1%. This record comes from a study of blood T cell repertoires in COVID-19. Study information: The study drew acute and convalescent COVID-19 samples from the United States, Italy and Spain. Sample material is recorded as cDNA or gDNA derived from T cells, B-cell-depleted T cells, or PBMCs.

Assignments of participants to cohorts depended upon their own reported clinical history. CDR1 is SGHAT and CDR2 is FQNNGV in the germline V gene. The CDR3 extends over 14 amino acids. Trimming left V 0 bases short and J 5 bases short, with 7 bases between. The source of this sequence is a woman aged 25 to 39 who had recovered from COVID-19. This chain joins TRBV11-2 and TRBJ2-2; the D is unclear. The sample was PBMCs or T cells enriched from blood (not recorded which). Here the CDR3 reads CASSLDGQTGELFF. The CDR3, as DNA: TGTGCCAGCAGCTTAGATGGCCAGACCGGGGAGCTGTTTTTT.